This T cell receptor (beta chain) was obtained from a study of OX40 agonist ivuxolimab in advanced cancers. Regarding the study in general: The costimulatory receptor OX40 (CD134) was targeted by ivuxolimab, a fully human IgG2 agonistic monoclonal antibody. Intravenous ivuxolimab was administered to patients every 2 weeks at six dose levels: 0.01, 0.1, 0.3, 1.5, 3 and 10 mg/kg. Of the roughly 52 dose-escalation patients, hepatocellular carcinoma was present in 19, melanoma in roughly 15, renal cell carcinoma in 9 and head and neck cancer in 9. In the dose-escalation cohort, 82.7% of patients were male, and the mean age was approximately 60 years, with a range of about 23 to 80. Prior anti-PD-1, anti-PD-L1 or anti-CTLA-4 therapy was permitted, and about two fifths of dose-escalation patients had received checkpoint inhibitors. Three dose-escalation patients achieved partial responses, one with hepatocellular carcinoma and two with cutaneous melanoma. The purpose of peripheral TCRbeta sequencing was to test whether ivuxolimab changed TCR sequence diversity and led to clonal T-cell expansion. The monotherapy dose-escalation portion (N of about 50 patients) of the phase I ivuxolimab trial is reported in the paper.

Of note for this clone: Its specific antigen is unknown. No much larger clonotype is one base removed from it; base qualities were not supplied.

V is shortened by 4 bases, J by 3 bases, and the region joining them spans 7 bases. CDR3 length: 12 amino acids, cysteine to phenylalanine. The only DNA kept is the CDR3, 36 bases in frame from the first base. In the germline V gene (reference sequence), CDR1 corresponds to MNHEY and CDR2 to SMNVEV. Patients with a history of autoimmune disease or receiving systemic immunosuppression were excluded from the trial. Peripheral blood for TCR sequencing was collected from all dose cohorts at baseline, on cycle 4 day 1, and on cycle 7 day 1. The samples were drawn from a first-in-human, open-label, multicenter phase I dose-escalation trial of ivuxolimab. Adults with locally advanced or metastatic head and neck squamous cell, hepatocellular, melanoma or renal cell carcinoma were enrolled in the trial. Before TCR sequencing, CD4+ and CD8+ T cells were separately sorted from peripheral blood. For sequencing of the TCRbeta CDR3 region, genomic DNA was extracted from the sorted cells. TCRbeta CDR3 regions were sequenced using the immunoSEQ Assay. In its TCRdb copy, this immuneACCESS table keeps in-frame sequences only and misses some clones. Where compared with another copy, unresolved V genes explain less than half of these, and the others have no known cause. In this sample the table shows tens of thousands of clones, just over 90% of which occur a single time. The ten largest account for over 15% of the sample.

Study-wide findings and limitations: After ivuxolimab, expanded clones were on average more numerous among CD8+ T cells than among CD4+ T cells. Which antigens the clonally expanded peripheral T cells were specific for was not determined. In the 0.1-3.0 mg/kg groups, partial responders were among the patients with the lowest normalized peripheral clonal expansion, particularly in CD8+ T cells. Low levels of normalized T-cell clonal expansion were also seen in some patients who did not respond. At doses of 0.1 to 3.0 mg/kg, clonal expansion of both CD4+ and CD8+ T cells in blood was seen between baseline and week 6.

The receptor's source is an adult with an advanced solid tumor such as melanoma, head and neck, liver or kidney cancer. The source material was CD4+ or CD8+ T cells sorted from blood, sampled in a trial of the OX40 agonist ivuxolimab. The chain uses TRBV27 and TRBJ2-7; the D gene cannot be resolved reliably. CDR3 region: CASSSTIYEQYF. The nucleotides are TGTGCCAGCAGTTCAACTATCTACGAGCAGTACTTC.